The 4 T cell receptor beta chains listed next were all sequenced from one sample in a study of blood T cell repertoires in COVID-19. The table came from immunoSEQ multiplex PCR; TCRdb's copy has only in-frame clones and leaves some out. The data show about 260,000 clones, roughly 88% seen once. Sequencing was performed on PBMCs or T cells enriched from blood (not recorded which). Every receptor here comes from a middle-aged woman with acute COVID-19.

The J gene is TRBJ1-1, the V gene TRBV12-3 or TRBV12-4; 7 bases fit TRBD1. With V trimmed by 5 bases and J by 3 bases, 3 bases remained unmatched. The CDR3 extends over 13 amino acids. CDR3 DNA: TGTGCCAGCAGTCTCACAGGGGACACTGAAGCTTTCTTT. This sequence encodes CASSLTGDTEAFF.

The chain joins TRBV3-1 (or the pseudogene TRBV3-2) to TRBJ1-1; D ambiguous. This CDR3 region has 14 residues. The V end lost 0 bases, the J end lost 5 bases, and 10 bases lay between the germline ends. CDR1 is LGHDT, CDR2 YNNKEL, per germline (reference sequence). The CDR3: CASSQDSGWTEAFF. The CDR3 nucleotides are TGTGCCAGCAGCCAAGATTCCGGGTGGACTGAAGCTTTCTTT.

This clone has more than one count but fewer than ten. The rearrangement joins TRBV30 to TRBJ2-7; 7 bases match TRBD2. V trimming: 0 bases; J trimming: 2 bases; junction bases outside the gene matches: 4. Germline V lookup: CDR1 GTSNPN, CDR2 SVGIG (reference sequence). This CDR3 comprises 14 residues. The CDR3 nucleotides read TGTGCCTGGAGTGTTGGGGGGACTACCTACGAGCAGTACGTC. Amino acids: CAWSVGGTTYEQYV.

The J gene is TRBJ1-4, the V gene TRBV7-9; D unresolved. Trimming took 1 base from V and 8 from J, leaving 11 bases between them. CDR3 length: 14 amino acids. Germline V lookup: CDR1 SEHNR, CDR2 FQNEAQ (reference sequence). The CDR3, as DNA: TGTGCCAGCAGCTTAGTGGCGGAAGCGGAAAAACTGTTTTTT. It is translated as CASSLVAEAEKLFF.